This is a list of T cell receptor beta chains from one sample in a study of cytomegalovirus exposure and HLA in healthy donors. The assay was immunoSEQ multiplex PCR, and TCRdb's table has in-frame clones only and misses some. The table includes about 160,000 clones, over 75% detected once. Sequencing input: PBMCs. These receptors were obtained from a human donor in good health. Both conserved end residues are part of each CDR3. The D gene is left open where the match is weak. For some rows the clone size is stated as once, few or many, or as a class when expanded; others skip it.

D gene,V gene,J gene,clone size,CDR3 DNA,CDR3 protein
NA,TRBV27,TRBJ1-2,NA,TGTGCCAGCAGTTTAAGGGGGGGTTCACACTATGGCTACACCTTC,CASSLRGGSHYGYTF
NA,TRBV5-4,TRBJ1-6,NA,TGTGCCAGCAGCTCGTCTAATTCACCCCTCCACTTT,CASSSSNSPLHF
TRBD1,TRBV4-2,TRBJ2-1,NA,TGTGCCAGCAGCCAAGAGTGGTCAGGGGGCCTTAATGAGCAGTTCTTC,CASSQEWSGGLNEQFF
TRBD1,TRBV5-6,TRBJ1-2,NA,TGTGCCAGCAGCGGCGGGACAGGAAGCAGTAGCTATGGCTACACCTTC,CASSGGTGSSSYGYTF
NA,TRBV6-6,TRBJ2-7,NA,TGTGCCAGCAGTTACGATGGAGGGGCGGCCTACGAGCAGTACTTC,CASSYDGGAAYEQYF
TRBD2,TRBV5-1,TRBJ2-2,NA,TGCGCCAGCAGCTCCCACCCGGGACTAGCGGGGGTACTAAACACCGGGGAGCTGTTTTTT,CASSSHPGLAGVLNTGELFF
NA,TRBV9,TRBJ1-3,NA,TGTGCCAGCAGCGTAGGTGTAACTGGAAACACCATATATTTT,CASSVGVTGNTIYF
NA,TRBV5-6,TRBJ2-5,NA,TGTGCCAGCAGCTTGGGCGGAGAAGAGACCCAGTACTTC,CASSLGGEETQYF
TRBD2,TRBV5-1,TRBJ2-3,NA,TGCGCCAGCAGCGGACTAGCGGGGGAACTCGATACGCAGTATTTT,CASSGLAGELDTQYF
NA,TRBV27,TRBJ2-7,NA,TGTGCCAGCAGTTTAACAGGACAGGGAGGGTACGAGCAGTACTTC,CASSLTGQGGYEQYF
NA,TRBV6-5,TRBJ2-1,NA,TGTGCCAGCAGTTACGATCCGGGGTACAATGAGCAGTTCTTC,CASSYDPGYNEQFF
TRBD2,TRBV11-3,TRBJ2-3,NA,TGTGCCAGCAGCTCCGGGACTAGCGAGAGCACAGATACGCAGTATTTT,CASSSGTSESTDTQYF
NA,TRBV6-5,TRBJ1-2,NA,TGTGCCAGCAGTTACACCAGGGATGGCTACACCTTC,CASSYTRDGYTF
TRBD1,TRBV7-9,TRBJ2-1,NA,TGTGCCAGCAGCTCAGAGACAGGGGTCAATGAGCAGTTCTTC,CASSSETGVNEQFF
TRBD2,TRBV6-5,TRBJ2-7,NA,TGTGCCAGCAGTGCTAGCGGGGGGGCATTTTACGAGCAGTACTTC,CASSASGGAFYEQYF
TRBD1,TRBV7-3,TRBJ1-1,NA,TGTGCCAGCAGCTTTAGGGACAGGGCGAACACTGAAGCTTTCTTT,CASSFRDRANTEAFF
TRBD1,TRBV7-8,TRBJ2-2,NA,TGTGCCAGCAGCTTAACAGGGGTCCCCGGGGAGCTGTTTTTT,CASSLTGVPGELFF
TRBD1,TRBV25-1,TRBJ2-5,once,TGTGCCAGCAGGGTGACAGGGCCTGAGACCCAGTACTTC,CASRVTGPETQYF
NA,TRBV7-8,TRBJ2-7,NA,TGTGCCAGCAGTGACCGGGGATTTCCCTACGAGCAGTACTTC,CASSDRGFPYEQYF
NA,TRBV18,TRBJ2-7,NA,TGTGCCAGCTCACCACCCCGGGACACTAAACACGAGCAGTACTTC,CASSPPRDTKHEQYF
NA,TRBV7-8,TRBJ1-2,once,TGTGCCAGCAGCCCCTCGACAGGACCTCCGTTCGGCTACACCTTC,CASSPSTGPPFGYTF
TRBD1,TRBV19,TRBJ1-1,few,TGTGCCAGTAGTTGGGAGAAGACAGGGTCCACTGAAGCTTTCTTT,CASSWEKTGSTEAFF
TRBD1,TRBV7-8,TRBJ1-5,NA,TGTGCCAGCAGCCCCGATGGGACAGGGAATTGGCCCCAGCATTTT,CASSPDGTGNWPQHF
NA,TRBV14,TRBJ1-3,NA,TGTGCCAGCCGGAGTACAGGGACAAACACCATATATTTT,CASRSTGTNTIYF
TRBD1,TRBV27,TRBJ1-2,NA,TGTGCCAGCAGTGTACAGGGGGCGAGAGGCTATGGCTACACCTTC,CASSVQGARGYGYTF
TRBD1,TRBV27,TRBJ1-5,NA,TGTGCCAGCAGTTCCGGGACAGGGGGCTCTCAGCCCCAGCATTTT,CASSSGTGGSQPQHF
TRBD1,TRBV9,TRBJ1-3,NA,TGTGCCAGCAGCCCTCGGACAGGGGCTGGAAACACCATATATTTT,CASSPRTGAGNTIYF
NA,TRBV11-3,TRBJ2-3,NA,TGTGCCAGCAGCTTAGACAGGGGAACAGATACGCAGTATTTT,CASSLDRGTDTQYF
NA,TRBV6-5,TRBJ2-7,few,TGTGCCAGCAGTTACTCCATCTACGAGCAGTACTTC,CASSYSIYEQYF
NA,TRBV7-8,TRBJ1-2,NA,TGTGCCAGCAGCTTAGGAGGCTGGGGCGACTATGGCTACACCTTC,CASSLGGWGDYGYTF
TRBD1,TRBV7-9,TRBJ2-3,NA,TGTGCCAGCAGCTTAGCGTCGGTTAGACAGGGGGGAAGCGCAGATACGCAGTATTTT,CASSLASVRQGGSADTQYF
TRBD1,TRBV6-5,TRBJ1-2,NA,TGTGCCAGCAGTTCCAGACAGGGGGCGGACTATGGCTACACCTTC,CASSSRQGADYGYTF
TRBD1,TRBV10-3,TRBJ1-2,NA,TGTGCCATCACGGGGACAGGACCGTCCTATGGCTACACCTTC,CAITGTGPSYGYTF
NA,TRBV28,TRBJ1-4,NA,TGTGCCAGCAGTCAGGGACACGGACATGAAAAACTGTTTTTT,CASSQGHGHEKLFF
NA,TRBV7-7,TRBJ1-5,NA,TGTGCTAGCAGCCGCCCGGAGACGGCGAGCAATCAGCCCCAGCATTTT,CASSRPETASNQPQHF
TRBD2,TRBV2,TRBJ2-5,NA,TGTGCCAGCAGGCGACTAGCGGGGGGGCCCGAAGAGACCCAGTACTTC,CASRRLAGGPEETQYF
TRBD1,TRBV4-1,TRBJ1-2,NA,TGCGCCAGCAGCCTGGAATCCAACACCGGACAGGCCACCTATGGCTACACCTTC,CASSLESNTGQATYGYTF
NA,TRBV6-1,TRBJ1-2,once,TGTGCCAGCAGTGACGCGACAGGAGCTAACTATGGCTACACCTTC,CASSDATGANYGYTF
TRBD2,TRBV27,TRBJ2-5,NA,TGTGCCAGCAAAACTTTAGCGGGAAAGTCTAGGGAGCAGTACTTC,CASKTLAGKSREQYF
TRBD1,TRBV5-1,TRBJ2-1,once,TGCGCCAGCAGCACACCCGGGACAGGGGTAGGAAGTGAGCAGTTCTTC,CASSTPGTGVGSEQFF
TRBD1,TRBV6-1,TRBJ2-7,NA,TGTGCCAGCAGTAAACGGGACAGGGATCGCGAGCAGTACTTC,CASSKRDRDREQYF
NA,TRBV19,TRBJ1-2,NA,TGTGCCAGTAGTAATACAGGAATAGCTAACTATGGCTACACCTTC,CASSNTGIANYGYTF
NA,TRBV5-1,TRBJ1-2,NA,TGCGCCAGCAGTCCCAGGGACTTGGGTAACTATGGCTACACCTTC,CASSPRDLGNYGYTF
TRBD1,TRBV6-5,TRBJ1-1,few,TGTGCCAGAACCGGGACAGGGGGCTTGGACACTGAAGCTTTCTTT,CARTGTGGLDTEAFF
TRBD1,TRBV25-1,TRBJ1-5,NA,TGTGCCAGCAGTGCGACGGACAGGGGGCTCAGTCAGCCCCAGCATTTT,CASSATDRGLSQPQHF
NA,TRBV15,TRBJ1-5,NA,TGTGCCACCAGCAGAGAAAAACAGGGAATGGGGAATCAGCCCCAGCATTTT,CATSREKQGMGNQPQHF
NA,TRBV15,TRBJ2-2,NA,TGTGCCACCAGCAGTTTGGGGGGGCTGGGCACCGGGGAGCTGTTTTTT,CATSSLGGLGTGELFF
NA,TRBV27,TRBJ1-6,NA,TGTGCCAGCAGTTTAAGCTCTTCACCCCTCCACTTT,CASSLSSSPLHF
NA,TRBV4-3,TRBJ1-1,few,TGCGCCAGCAGCCAGATTCCCACGTGGGGAGAAGGTGAAGCTTTCTTT,CASSQIPTWGEGEAFF
NA,TRBV7-2,TRBJ2-3,NA,TGTGCCAGCAGCTTAGTGGGGGGATTCGTGGGTGCTACGCAGTATTTT,CASSLVGGFVGATQYF